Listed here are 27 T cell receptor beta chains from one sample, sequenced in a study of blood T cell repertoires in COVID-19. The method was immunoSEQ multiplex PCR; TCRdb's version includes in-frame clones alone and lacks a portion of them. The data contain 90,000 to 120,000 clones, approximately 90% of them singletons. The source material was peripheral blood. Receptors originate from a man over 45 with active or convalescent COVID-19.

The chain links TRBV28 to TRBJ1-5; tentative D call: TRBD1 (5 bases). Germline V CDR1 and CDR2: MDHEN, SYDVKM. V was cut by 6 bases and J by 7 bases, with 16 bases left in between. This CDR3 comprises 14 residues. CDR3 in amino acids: CASSPHAGEQPQHF. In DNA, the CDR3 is TGTGCCAGCAGCCCACACGCGGGGGAACAGCCCCAGCATTTT.

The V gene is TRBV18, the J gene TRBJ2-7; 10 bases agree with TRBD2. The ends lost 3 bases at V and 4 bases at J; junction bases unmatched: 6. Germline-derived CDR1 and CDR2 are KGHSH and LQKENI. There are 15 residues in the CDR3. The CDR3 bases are TGTGCCAGCTCACCTTTCTCTAGCGGGAGTTACGAGCAGTACTTC. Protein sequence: CASSPFSSGSYEQYF.

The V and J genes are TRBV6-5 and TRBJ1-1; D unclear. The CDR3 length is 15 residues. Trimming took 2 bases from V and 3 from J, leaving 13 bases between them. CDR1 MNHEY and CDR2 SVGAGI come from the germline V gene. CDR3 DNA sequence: TGTGCCAGCAGTTACGCGGGGAACCTCCACACTGAAGCTTTCTTT. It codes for CASSYAGNLHTEAFF.

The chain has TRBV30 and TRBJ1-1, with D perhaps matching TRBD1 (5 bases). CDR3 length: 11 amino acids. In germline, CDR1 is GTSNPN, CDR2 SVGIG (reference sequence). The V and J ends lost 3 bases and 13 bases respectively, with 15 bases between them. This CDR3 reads CAWRLSGRSFF. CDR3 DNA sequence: TGTGCCTGGAGACTTTCAGGGAGGAGTTTCTTT.

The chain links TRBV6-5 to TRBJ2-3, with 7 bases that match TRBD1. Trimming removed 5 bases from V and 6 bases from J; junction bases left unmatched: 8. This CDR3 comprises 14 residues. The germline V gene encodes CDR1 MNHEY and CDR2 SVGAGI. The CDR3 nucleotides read TGTGCCAGCAGTACCGGGACAGAGTCGGATACGCAGTATTTT. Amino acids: CASSTGTESDTQYF.

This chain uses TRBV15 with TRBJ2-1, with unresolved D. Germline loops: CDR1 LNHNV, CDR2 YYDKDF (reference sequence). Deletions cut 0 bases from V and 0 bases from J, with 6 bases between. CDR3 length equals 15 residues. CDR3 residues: CATSRDAASYNEQFF. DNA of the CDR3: TGTGCCACCAGCAGAGATGCGGCCTCCTACAATGAGCAGTTCTTC.

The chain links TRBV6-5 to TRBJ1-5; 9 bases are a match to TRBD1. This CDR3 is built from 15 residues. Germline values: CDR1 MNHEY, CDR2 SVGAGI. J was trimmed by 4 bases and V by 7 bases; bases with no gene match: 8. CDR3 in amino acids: CASTTDRGMNQPQHF. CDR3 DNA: TGTGCCAGCACCACCGACAGGGGGATGAATCAGCCCCAGCATTTT.

CDR3 coding DNA: TGTGCCAGCAGTTTTTCTCGGACCGGAGGCACTGAAGCTTTCTTT. Translating it yields CASSFSRTGGTEAFF. This rearrangement joins TRBV28 to TRBJ1-1, with unresolved D. There are 15 residues in the CDR3. Per the germline V gene, CDR1 is MDHEN and CDR2 is SYDVKM. Trimming pared 3 bases from V and 4 bases from J, leaving 15 bases between.

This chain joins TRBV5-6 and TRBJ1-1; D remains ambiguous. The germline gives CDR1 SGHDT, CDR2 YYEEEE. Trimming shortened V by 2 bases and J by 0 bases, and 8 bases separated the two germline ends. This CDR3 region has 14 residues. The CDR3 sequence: CASSLRGLNTEAFF. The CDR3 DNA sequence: TGTGCCAGCAGCTTAAGAGGCCTGAACACTGAAGCTTTCTTT.

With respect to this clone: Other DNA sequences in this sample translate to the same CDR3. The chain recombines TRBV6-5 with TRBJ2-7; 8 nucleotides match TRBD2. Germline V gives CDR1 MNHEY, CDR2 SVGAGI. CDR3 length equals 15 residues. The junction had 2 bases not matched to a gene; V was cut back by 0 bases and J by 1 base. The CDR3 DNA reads TGTGCCAGCAGTTACTCGAGCGGGAGTTCCTACGAGCAGTACTTC. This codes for CASSYSSGSSYEQYF.

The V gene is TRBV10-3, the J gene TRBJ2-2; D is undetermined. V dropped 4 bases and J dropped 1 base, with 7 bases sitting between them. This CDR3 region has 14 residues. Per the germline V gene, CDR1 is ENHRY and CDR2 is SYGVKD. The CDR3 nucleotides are TGTGCCATCAGTGCAGGCGAGAACACCGGGGAGCTGTTTTTT. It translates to CAISAGENTGELFF.

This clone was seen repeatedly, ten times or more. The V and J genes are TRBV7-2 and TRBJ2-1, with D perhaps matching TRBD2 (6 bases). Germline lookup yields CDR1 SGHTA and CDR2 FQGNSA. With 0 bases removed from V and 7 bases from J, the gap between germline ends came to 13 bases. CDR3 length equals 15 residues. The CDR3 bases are TGTGCCAGCAGCTTAGCGCGGGATTGGGGAAATGAGCAGTTCTTC. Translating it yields CASSLARDWGNEQFF.

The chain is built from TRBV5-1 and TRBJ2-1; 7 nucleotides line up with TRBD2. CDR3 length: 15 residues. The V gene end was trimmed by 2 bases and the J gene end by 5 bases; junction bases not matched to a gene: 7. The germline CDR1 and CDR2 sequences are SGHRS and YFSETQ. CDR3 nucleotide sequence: TGCGCCAGCAGCTTCGGGGACTATCCGGACAATGAGCAGTTCTTC. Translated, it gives CASSFGDYPDNEQFF.

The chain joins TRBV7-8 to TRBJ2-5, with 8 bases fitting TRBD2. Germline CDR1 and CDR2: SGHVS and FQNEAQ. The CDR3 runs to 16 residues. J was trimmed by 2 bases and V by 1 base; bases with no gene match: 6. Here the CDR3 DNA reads TGTGCCAGCAGCTTAGAGCTAGCGGGTAGTCAAGAGACCCAGTACTTC. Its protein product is CASSLELAGSQETQYF.

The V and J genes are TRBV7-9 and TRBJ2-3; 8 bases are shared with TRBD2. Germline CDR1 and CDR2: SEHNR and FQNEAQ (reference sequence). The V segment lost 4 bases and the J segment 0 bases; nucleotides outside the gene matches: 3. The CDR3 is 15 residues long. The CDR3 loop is CASSSPSGSTDTQYF. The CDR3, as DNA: TGTGCCAGCAGCTCCCCTAGCGGGAGCACAGATACGCAGTATTTT.

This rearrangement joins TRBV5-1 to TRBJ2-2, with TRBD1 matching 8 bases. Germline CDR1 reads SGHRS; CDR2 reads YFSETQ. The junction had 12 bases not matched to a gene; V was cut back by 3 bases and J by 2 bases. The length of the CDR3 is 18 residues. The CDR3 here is CASSSHRTGSTNTGELFF. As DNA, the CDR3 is TGCGCCAGCAGCTCACACCGGACAGGGTCCACTAACACCGGGGAGCTGTTTTTT.

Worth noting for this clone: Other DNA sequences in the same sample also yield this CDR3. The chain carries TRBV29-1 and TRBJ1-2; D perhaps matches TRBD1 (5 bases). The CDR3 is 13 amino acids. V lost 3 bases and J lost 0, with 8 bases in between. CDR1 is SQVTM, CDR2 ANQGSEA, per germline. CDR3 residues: CSVDGGTNYGYTF. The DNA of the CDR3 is TGCAGCGTTGATGGGGGGACTAACTATGGCTACACCTTC.

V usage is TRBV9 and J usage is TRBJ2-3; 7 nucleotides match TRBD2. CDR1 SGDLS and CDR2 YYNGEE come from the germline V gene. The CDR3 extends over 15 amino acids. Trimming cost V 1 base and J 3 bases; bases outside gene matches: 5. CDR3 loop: CASSVQTSITDTQYF. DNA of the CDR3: TGTGCCAGCAGCGTACAGACTAGCATTACAGATACGCAGTATTTT.

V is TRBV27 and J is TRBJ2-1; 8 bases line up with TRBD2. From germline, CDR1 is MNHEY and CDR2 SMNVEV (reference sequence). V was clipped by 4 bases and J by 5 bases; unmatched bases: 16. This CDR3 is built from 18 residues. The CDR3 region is CASSSPRGASGLNNEQFF. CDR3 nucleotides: TGTGCCAGCAGTTCCCCGCGCGGGGCTAGCGGGTTAAACAATGAGCAGTTCTTC.

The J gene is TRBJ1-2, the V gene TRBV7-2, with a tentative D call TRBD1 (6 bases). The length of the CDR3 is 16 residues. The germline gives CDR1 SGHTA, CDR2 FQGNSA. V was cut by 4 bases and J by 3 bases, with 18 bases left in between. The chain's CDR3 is CASSSVPPAGDYGYTF. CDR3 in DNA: TGTGCCAGCAGCTCAGTACCCCCCGCAGGGGACTATGGCTACACCTTC.

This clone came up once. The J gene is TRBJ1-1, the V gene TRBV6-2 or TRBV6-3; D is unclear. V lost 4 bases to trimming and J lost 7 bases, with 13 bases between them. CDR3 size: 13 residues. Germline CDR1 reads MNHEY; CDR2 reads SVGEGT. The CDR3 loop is CASSSRRSGEAFF. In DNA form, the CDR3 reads TGTGCCAGCAGTTCGAGGAGGTCAGGTGAAGCTTTCTTT.

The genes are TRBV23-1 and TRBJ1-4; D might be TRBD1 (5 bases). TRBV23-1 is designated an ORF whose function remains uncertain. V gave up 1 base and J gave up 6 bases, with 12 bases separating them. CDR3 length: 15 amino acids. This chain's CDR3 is CASSQCGQGHEKLFF. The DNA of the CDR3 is TGCGCCAGCAGTCAATGTGGCCAGGGCCATGAAAAACTGTTTTTT.

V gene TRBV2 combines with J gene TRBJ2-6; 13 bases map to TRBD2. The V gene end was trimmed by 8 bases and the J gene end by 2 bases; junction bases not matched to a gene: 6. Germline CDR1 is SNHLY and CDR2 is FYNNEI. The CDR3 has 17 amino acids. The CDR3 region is CASGTSGRGAGANVLTF. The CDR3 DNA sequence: TGTGCCAGCGGTACTAGCGGGAGGGGTGCTGGGGCCAACGTCCTGACTTTC. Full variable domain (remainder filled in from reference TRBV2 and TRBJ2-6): EPEVTQTPSHQVTQMGQEVILRCVPISNHLYFYWYRQILGQKVEFLVSFYNNEISEKSEIFDDQFSVERPDGSNFTLKIRSTKLEDSAMYFCASGTSGRGAGANVLTFGAGSRLTVL.

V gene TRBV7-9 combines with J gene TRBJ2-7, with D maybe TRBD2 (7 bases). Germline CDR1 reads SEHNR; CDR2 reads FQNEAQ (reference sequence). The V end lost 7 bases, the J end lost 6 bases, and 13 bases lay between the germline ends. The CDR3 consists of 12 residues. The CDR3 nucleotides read TGTGCCAGCACCACAGGGAGGGGCGAGCAGTACTTC. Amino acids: CASTTGRGEQYF.

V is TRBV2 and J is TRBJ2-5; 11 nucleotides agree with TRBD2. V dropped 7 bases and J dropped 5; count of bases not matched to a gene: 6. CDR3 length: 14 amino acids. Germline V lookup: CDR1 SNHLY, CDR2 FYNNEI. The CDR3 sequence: CASTSGRLMETQYF. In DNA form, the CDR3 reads TGTGCCAGCACTAGCGGGAGGTTAATGGAGACCCAGTACTTC.

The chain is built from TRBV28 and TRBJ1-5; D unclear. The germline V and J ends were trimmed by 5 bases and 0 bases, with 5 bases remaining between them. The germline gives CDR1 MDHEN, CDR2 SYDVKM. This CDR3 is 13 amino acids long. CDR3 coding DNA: TGTGCCAGCAGTGAGCTTAGCAATCAGCCCCAGCATTTT. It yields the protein CASSELSNQPQHF. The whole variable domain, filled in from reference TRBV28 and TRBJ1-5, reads DVKVTQSSRYLVKRTGEKVFLECVQDMDHENMFWYRQDPGLGLRLIYFSYDVKMKEKGDIPEGYSVSREKKERFSLILESASTNQTSMYLCASSELSNQPQHFGDGTRLSIL.

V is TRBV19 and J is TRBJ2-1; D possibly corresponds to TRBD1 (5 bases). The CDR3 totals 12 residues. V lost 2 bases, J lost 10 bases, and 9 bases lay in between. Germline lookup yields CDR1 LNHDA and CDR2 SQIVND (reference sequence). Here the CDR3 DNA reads TGTGCCAGTAGTATACCGCAGGGAGAGCAGTTCTTC. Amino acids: CASSIPQGEQFF.